This is a list of T cell receptor beta chains from one sample in a study of control samples from healthy donors and cancer patients. Assay: immunoSEQ multiplex PCR; the TCRdb copy retains only in-frame clones and omits some. Here the sample spans more than 75,000 clones, over 85% being singletons. The sequenced material came from PBMCs. These receptors all stem from a woman aged 55 to 70 with head and neck cancer. The CDR3 runs from the conserved cysteine through the conserved F or W. Clone size is stated in some rows and not others, as once, few, many or a class when expanded.

. | TRBV6-5 | CASNRDSPGNQPQHF
. | TRBV28 | CASSQTSGSSYEQYF
. | TRBV2 | CASSEVSDGEQYF
once | TRBV7-6 | CASSLAPGRGTGELFF
. | TRBV4-2 | CASSGLAGVTDTQYF
. | TRBV28 | CASSLSREAYEQYF
. | TRBV7-2 | CASSYYGDSPLHF
. | TRBV19 | CASSIIQLAGGWNEQFF
. | TRBV5-1 | CASSLRAATGSDTQYF
. | TRBV20-1 | CSASRGHTQYF
once | TRBV6-1 | CASSETGLAGGETQYF
. | TRBV2 | CASRVGRVNEQFF
. | TRBV5-1 | CASSLVPGTVSYEQYF
. | TRBV19 | CASSIAGLTAGEQYF
. | TRBV3-1/TRBV3-2 | CASSQVGEGYTF
. | TRBV7-2 | CASSSGRMNTEAFF
. | TRBV2 | CASRTGGANEKLFF
. | TRBV2 | CASSERRTGQGSGSNQPQHF
. | TRBV7-2 | CASSSPPTFF
. | TRBV29-1 | CSVAPDRVYEQYF
. | TRBV6-5 | CASRRDDSTDTQYF
. | TRBV10-1 | CASSDRDRVYEQYF
. | TRBV6-5 | CASSLDSGSFYEQYF
. | TRBV19 | CASSPRVTSGNTIYF
. | TRBV28 | CASSRGQGIGNTIYF
. | TRBV5-1 | CASSFTGLAGYEQYF
. | TRBV6-5 | CASSSPGGPYEQYF
. | TRBV10-1 | CASRLGMNTEAFF
. | TRBV29-1 | CSVGHPGGYTF
. | TRBV7-2 | CASSLRMSNQPQHF
. | TRBV5-6 | CASSPMARGFYGYTF
. | TRBV28 | CATRGSTDTQYF
once | TRBV15 | CATSRDALDSLMRTEAFF
once | TRBV11-2 | CASSLVSGSGYTF
few | TRBV14 | CASSHRNLRQDTEAFF
. | TRBV28 | CASTQLRTGYSNSPLHF
. | TRBV19 | CASSTQGKSTEAFF
. | TRBV10-3 | CAISESASFTLF
. | TRBV2 | CASSWVGIEKLFF
. | TRBV28 | CASSRPGQGAGEQYF
once | TRBV27 | CASSFRRVEKPLHF
. | TRBV4-2 | CASSQGGSSYEQYF